The 6 T cell receptor beta chains below were found in one sample sequenced in a study of memory CD4+ T cells and cytomegalovirus serostatus (dated by TCRdb to about 2019). The receptor library was made with the immunoSEQ multiplex PCR assay. TCRdb took over this immuneACCESS table, retaining in-frame rearrangements with V and J assigned. Such tables are incomplete; in checked studies, under half of the missing clones stem from an unresolved V gene, and the remainder is unexplained. The table for this sample lists about 41,000 clones; over 60% of them were counted only once. The biggest ten clones account for under 7.5% of the sample. A FACSAria II was used to sort memory CD4+ T cells, defined as single viable CD3+CD4+CD8-CD45RO+ cells. The source material was memory CD4+ T cells from blood. These receptor sequences come from an adult in good health and CMV-seronegative.

This clone has only a few counts. This chain connects TRBV7-3 to TRBJ2-2; 8 bases map to TRBD1. V trimming: 3 bases; J trimming: 3 bases; junction bases outside the gene matches: 0. Looked up from germline, CDR1 is SGHTA and CDR2 is FQGTGA. The CDR3 is 14 amino acids. The CDR3, as DNA: TGTGCCAGCAGCTTGACAGGGGACACCGGGGAGCTGTTTTTT. Translating it yields CASSLTGDTGELFF.

In this sample, this clone turned up a few times. The chain recombines TRBV28 with TRBJ1-1; no firm D call. CDR3 length equals 12 residues. The V gene lost 5 bases and the J gene lost 5 bases, with 9 bases spanning the gap. The germline gives CDR1 MDHEN, CDR2 SYDVKM. CDR3 coding DNA: TGTGCCAGCAGTCCTGCGGGGACTGAAGCTTTCTTT. It translates to CASSPAGTEAFF.

V is TRBV4-1 and J is TRBJ1-1, with D uncertain. CDR1 and CDR2 from the germline V gene are MGHRA and YSYEKL. Trimming took off 0 bases at V and 10 bases at J, with 12 bases between the two ends. The CDR3 loop spans 13 amino acids. CDR3 amino acids: CASSQEYSRRAFF. CDR3 coding DNA: TGCGCCAGCAGCCAAGAGTATTCCCGTCGAGCTTTCTTT.

This clone was seen once. The chain joins TRBV29-1 to TRBJ2-5; weak D call: TRBD1 (6 bases). Per germline, CDR1 SQVTM and CDR2 ANQGSEA. There are 15 residues in the CDR3. Trimming removed 3 bases at V and 3 bases at J, with 17 bases between. CDR3 bases: TGCAGCGTTGACCGGGCCAGGGGCCCCAAAGAGACCCAGTACTTC. Its translation is CSVDRARGPKETQYF.

This sequence joins TRBV6-5 and TRBJ2-7, with 11 bases aligning to TRBD1. Trimming took 5 bases from V and 6 from J; bases not matched to a gene: 6. Per germline, CDR1 MNHEY and CDR2 SVGAGI. This CDR3 spans 14 amino acids. Here the CDR3 DNA reads TGTGCCAGCAGTCGAGGACAGGGGGCCGGCGAGCAGTACTTC. Residues: CASSRGQGAGEQYF.

The chain combines TRBV7-9 with TRBJ2-1; 10 bases fit TRBD2. Unmatched junction bases numbered 23, after V lost 8 bases and J lost 7 bases. CDR1 is SEHNR, CDR2 FQNEAQ, per germline (reference sequence). The CDR3 sequence is 19 residues long. The CDR3 loop is CASRPPFRRASGRGNEQFF. DNA for the CDR3: TGTGCCAGCCGCCCCCCCTTTCGTCGTGCTAGCGGGAGAGGGAATGAGCAGTTCTTC. The full variable domain, in which reference TRBV7-9 and TRBJ2-1 provide the parts outside the CDR3, is DTGVSQNPRHKITKRGQNVTFRCDPISEHNRLYWYRQTLGQGPEFLTYFQNEAQLEKSRLLSDRFSAERPKGSFSTLEIQRTEQGDSAMYLCASRPPFRRASGRGNEQFFGPGTRLTVL.